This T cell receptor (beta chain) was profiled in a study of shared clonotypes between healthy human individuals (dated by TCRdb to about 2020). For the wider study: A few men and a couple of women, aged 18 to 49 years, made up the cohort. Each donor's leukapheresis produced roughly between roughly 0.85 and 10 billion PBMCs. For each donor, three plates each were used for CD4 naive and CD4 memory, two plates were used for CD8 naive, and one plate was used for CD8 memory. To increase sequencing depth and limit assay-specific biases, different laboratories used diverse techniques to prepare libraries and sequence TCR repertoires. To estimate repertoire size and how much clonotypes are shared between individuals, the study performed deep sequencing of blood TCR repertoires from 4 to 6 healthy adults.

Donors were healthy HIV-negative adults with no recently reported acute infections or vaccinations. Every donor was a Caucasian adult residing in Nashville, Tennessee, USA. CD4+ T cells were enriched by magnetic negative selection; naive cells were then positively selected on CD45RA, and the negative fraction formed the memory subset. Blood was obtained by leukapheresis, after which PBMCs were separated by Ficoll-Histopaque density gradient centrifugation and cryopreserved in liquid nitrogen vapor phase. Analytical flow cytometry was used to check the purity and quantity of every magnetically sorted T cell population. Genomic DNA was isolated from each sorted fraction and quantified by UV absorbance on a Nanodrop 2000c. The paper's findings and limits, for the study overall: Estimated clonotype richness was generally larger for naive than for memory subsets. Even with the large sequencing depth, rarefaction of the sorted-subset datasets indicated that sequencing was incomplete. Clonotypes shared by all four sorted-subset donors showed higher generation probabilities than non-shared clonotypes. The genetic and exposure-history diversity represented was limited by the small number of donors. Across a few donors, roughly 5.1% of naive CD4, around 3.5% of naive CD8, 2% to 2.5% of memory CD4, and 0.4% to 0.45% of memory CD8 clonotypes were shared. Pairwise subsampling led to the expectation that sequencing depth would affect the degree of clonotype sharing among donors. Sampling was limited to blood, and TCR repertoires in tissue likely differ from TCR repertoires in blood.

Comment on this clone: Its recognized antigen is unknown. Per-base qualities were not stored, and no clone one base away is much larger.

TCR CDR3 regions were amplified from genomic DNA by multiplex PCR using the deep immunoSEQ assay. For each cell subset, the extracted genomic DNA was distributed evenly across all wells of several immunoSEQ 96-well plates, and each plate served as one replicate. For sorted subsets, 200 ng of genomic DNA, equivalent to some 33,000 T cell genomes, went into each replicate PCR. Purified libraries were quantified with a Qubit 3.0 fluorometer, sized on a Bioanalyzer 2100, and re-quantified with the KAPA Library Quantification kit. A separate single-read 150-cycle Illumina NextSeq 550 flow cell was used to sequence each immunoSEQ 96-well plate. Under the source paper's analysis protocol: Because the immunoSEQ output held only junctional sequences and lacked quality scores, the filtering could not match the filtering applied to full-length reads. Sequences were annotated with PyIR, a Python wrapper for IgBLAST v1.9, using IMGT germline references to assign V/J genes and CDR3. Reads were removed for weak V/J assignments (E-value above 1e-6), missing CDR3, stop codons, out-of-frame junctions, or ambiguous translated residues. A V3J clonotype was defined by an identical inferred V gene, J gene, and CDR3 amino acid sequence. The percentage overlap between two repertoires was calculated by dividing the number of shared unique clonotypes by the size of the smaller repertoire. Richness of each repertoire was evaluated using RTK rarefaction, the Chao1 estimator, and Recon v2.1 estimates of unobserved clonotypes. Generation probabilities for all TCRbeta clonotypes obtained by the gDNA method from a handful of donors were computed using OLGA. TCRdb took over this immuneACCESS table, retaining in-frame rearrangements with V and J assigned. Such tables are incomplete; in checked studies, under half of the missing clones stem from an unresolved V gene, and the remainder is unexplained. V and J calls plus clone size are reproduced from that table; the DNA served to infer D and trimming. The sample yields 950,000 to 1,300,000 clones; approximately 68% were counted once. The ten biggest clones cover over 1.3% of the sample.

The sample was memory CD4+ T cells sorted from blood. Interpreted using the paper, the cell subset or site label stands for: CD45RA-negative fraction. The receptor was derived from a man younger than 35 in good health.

The CDR3 has the sequence CASSVTTGGTGNTIYF. The DNA sequence reads TGTGCCAGCAGTGTTACAACAGGGGGAACTGGAAACACCATATATTTT. In this chain, TRBV28 is recombined with TRBJ1-3, with 8 central nucleotides matching TRBD1. The germline V gene gives CDR1 as MDHEN and CDR2 as SYDVKM. V loses 5 bases at its end and J loses 2 bases; junction bases beyond the gene matches: 8. From the cysteine up to the phenylalanine, the CDR3 has a length of 16 residues. Of the read, only the CDR3 DNA is kept; its 48 bases are in frame from base 1.